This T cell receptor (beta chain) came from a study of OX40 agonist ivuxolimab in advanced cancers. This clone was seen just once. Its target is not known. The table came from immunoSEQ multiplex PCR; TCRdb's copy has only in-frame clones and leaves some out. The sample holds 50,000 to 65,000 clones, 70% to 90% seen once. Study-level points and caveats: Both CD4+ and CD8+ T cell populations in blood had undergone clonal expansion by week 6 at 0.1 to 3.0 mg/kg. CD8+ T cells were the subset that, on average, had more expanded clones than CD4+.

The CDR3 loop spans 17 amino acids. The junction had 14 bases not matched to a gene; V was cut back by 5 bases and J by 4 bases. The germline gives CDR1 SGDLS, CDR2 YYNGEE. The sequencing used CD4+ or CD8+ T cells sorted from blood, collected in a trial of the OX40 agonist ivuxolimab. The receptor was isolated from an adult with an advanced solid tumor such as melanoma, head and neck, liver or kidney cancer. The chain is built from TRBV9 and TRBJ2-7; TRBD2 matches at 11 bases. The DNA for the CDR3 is TGTGCCAGCAGTCAGGGGGCTAGCGGGAGGAATGGGTACGAGCAGTACTTC. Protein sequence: CASSQGASGRNGYEQYF.